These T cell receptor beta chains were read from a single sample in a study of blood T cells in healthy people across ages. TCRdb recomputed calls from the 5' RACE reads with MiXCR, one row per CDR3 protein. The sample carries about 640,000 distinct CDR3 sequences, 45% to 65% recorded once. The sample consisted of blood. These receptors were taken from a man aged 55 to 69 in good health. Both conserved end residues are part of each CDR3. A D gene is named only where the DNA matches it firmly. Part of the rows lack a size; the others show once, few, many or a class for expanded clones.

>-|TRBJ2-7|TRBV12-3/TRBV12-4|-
CASSVLSKAYNEQYF
TGTGCCAGCAGCGTCCTGAGCAAGGCATACAATGAGCAGTACTTC
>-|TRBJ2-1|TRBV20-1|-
CSARDWEVSPSVGREQFF
TGCAGTGCTAGAGATTGGGAGGTTAGCCCAAGCGTTGGACGTGAGCAGTTCTTC
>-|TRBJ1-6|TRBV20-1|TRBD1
CSARRAGGEDSPLHF
TGCAGTGCTAGACGAGCAGGGGGCGAGGATTCACCCCTCCACTTT
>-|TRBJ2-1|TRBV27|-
CASRKGNNEQFF
TGTGCCAGCAGAAAGGGGAACAATGAGCAGTTCTTC
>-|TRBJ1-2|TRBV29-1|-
CSVGPTGGGYTF
TGCAGCGTTGGGCCAACAGGTGGTGGCTACACCTTC
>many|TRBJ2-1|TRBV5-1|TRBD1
CASSATGQGYNEQFF
TGCGCCAGCAGCGCCACGGGACAGGGCTACAATGAGCAGTTCTTC
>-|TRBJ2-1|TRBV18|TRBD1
CASSPGQGVSNEQFF
TGTGCCAGCTCACCAGGACAGGGAGTGAGCAATGAGCAGTTCTTC
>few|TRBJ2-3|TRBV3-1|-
CASSRGTGDTQYF
TGTGCCAGCAGCCGCGGAACTGGAGATACGCAGTATTTT
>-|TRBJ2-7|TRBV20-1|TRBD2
CSARKSGAYEQYF
TGCAGTGCTAGGAAGAGCGGGGCATACGAGCAGTACTTC
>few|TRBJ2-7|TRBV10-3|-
CAISGGEPSSYEQYF
TGTGCCATCAGTGGGGGAGAGCCAAGCTCCTACGAGCAGTACTTC
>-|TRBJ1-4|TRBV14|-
CASSQAGTNEKLFF
TGTGCCAGCAGCCAAGCGGGAACTAATGAAAAACTGTTTTTT
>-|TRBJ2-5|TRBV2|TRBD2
CASTRGNQETQYF
TGTGCCAGCACGCGGGGGAACCAAGAGACCCAGTACTTC
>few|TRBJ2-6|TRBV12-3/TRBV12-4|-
CASSFRPGRGYGANVLTF
TGTGCCAGCAGTTTTCGTCCAGGCCGGGGGTACGGGGCCAACGTCCTGACTTTC
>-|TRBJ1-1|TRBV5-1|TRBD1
CASSLNQGAPSSEAFF
TGCGCCAGCAGCTTAAACCAGGGGGCTCCCTCATCTGAAGCTTTCTTT
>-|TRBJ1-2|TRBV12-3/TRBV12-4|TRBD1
CASSLPGGGYGYTF
TGTGCCAGCAGTTTACCAGGGGGCGGCTATGGCTACACCTTC
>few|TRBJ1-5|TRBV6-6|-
CASRTDEAAQHF
TGTGCCAGCCGAACGGACGAGGCGGCCCAGCATTTT
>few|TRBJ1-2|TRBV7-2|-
CASSLGRQPTFRNYGYTF
TGTGCCAGCAGCTTGGGGAGACAGCCGACCTTTAGAAACTATGGCTACACCTTC
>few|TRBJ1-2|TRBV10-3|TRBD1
CAISRQGIRSVYTF
TGTGCCATCAGCCGACAGGGGATAAGATCGGTCTACACCTTC
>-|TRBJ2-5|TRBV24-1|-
CATSDGGQETQYF
TGTGCCACCAGTGATGGGGGGCAGGAGACCCAGTACTTC
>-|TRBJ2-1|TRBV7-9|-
CASSWGRGEQFF
TGTGCCAGCAGCTGGGGACGGGGTGAGCAGTTCTTC
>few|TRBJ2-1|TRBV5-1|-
CASSTGGSSNEQFF
TGCGCCAGCAGCACGGGTGGCTCTTCCAATGAGCAGTTCTTC
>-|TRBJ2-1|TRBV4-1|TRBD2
CASSPTGTSFHEQFF
TGCGCCAGCAGCCCTACCGGGACTAGCTTCCATGAGCAGTTCTTC
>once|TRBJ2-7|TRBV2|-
CASSAAGTGGEYF
TGTGCCAGCAGTGCGGCGGGAACAGGGGGGGAGTACTTC
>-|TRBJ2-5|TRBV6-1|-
CASRGGGAETQYF
TGTGCCAGCAGGGGAGGGGGGGCAGAGACCCAGTACTTC
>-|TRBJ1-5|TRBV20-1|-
CSASRPPQPQHF
TGCAGTGCCTCTAGACCCCCTCAGCCCCAGCATTTT
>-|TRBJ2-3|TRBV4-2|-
CASGQRSLPDTQYF
TGTGCCAGCGGCCAGCGTAGCCTCCCAGATACGCAGTATTTT
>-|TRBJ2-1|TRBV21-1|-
CASSNRRRGALGSNEQFF
TGTGCCAGCAGCAATCGTCGTAGAGGGGCACTAGGCAGCAATGAGCAGTTCTTC
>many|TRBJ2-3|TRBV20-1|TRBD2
CSARPGLAVDTQYF
TGCAGTGCTCGGCCGGGACTAGCAGTAGATACGCAGTATTTT
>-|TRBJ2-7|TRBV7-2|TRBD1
CASSNHGTGGFYEQYF
TGTGCCAGCAGCAATCACGGGACAGGGGGCTTCTACGAGCAGTACTTC
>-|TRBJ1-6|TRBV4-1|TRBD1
CASSQPDRGGNSPLHF
TGCGCCAGCAGCCAACCCGACAGGGGTGGAAATTCACCCCTCCACTTT